Shown below are 27 T cell receptor beta chains from a single sample sequenced in a study of Graves' ophthalmopathy and Graves' hyperthyroidism. RNA transcripts served as template for amplifying TCR beta CDR3 sequences. The first-round RT-PCR employed HTBI primers together with the Qiagen OneStep RT-PCR kit. A multiplex PCR was then performed as the second round. TCRdb processed the multiplex PCR reads anew with MiXCR; each CDR3 protein has one entry. The table has 150,000 to 200,000 distinct CDR3 sequences, 30% to 45% seen once. Sequenced: peripheral blood. These receptors were collected from a man aged 25 to 40 with Graves' ophthalmopathy.

The CDR3 here is CASKIRQVIQETQYF. In DNA, the CDR3 is TGTGCCAGCAAAATCAGACAGGTTATACAAGAGACCCAGTACTTC. The rearrangement links TRBV6-1 to TRBJ2-5, with a possible D match to TRBD1 (6 bases). V was shortened by 7 bases and J by 2 bases, with 17 bases between the two germline ends. The CDR3 sequence is 15 residues long. The germline gives CDR1 MNHNS, CDR2 SASEGT.

This clonotype was counted many times. This chain uses TRBV9 with TRBJ1-3; 8 nucleotides match TRBD1. V lost 0 bases and J lost 6; bases outside the gene matches: 5. Germline V lookup: CDR1 SGDLS, CDR2 YYNGEE. The CDR3 totals 15 residues. CDR3 loop: CASSVAGRGQNTIYF. The CDR3 region has the DNA TGTGCCAGCAGCGTAGCCGGCAGGGGGCAAAACACCATATATTTT. The whole variable domain, remainder taken from reference TRBV9 and TRBJ1-3, is DSGVTQTPKHLITATGQRVTLRCSPRSGDLSVYWYQQSLDQGLQFLIQYYNGEERAKGNILERFSAQQFPDLHSELNLSSLELGDSALYFCASSVAGRGQNTIYFGEGSWLTVV.

The sample holds many counts of this clonotype. This chain connects TRBV2 to TRBJ1-2; D call uncertain. V was trimmed by 6 bases and J by 2 bases, leaving 16 bases between them. The CDR3 is 15 residues long. Germline V lookup: CDR1 SNHLY, CDR2 FYNNEI. In nucleotides, the CDR3 is TGTGCCAGCAGGGTTGGGTCGGGCGTAAACTATGGCTACACCTTC. This encodes CASRVGSGVNYGYTF. Full variable domain (outside the CDR3, taken from reference TRBV2 and TRBJ1-2): EPEVTQTPSHQVTQMGQEVILRCVPISNHLYFYWYRQILGQKVEFLVSFYNNEISEKSEIFDDQFSVERPDGSNFTLKIRSTKLEDSAMYFCASRVGSGVNYGYTFGSGTRLTVV.

This clonotype has at least ten counts. The CDR3 DNA is TGTGCCAGCAGCTTAGAAGGCTCATCGGGTAGCAATCAGCCCCAGCATTTT. It is translated as CASSLEGSSGSNQPQHF. This rearrangement joins TRBV7-6 to TRBJ1-5; D is undetermined. Germline lookup yields CDR1 SGHVS and CDR2 FNYEAQ. Trimming cost V 1 base and J 0 bases, with 13 bases left between them. CDR3 length: 17 amino acids.

As DNA, the CDR3 is TGTGCCAGCAGTTACTCCAGGGGTAGGGGAAACACCATATATTTT. Amino acids: CASSYSRGRGNTIYF. The chain links TRBV6-5 to TRBJ1-3; tentative D call: TRBD1 (6 bases). Looked up from germline, CDR1 is MNHEY and CDR2 is SVGAGI. Trimming stripped 0 bases from V and 4 bases from J, with 10 bases between. The CDR3 is made up of 15 amino acids.

This clonotype was observed at least ten times. The J gene is TRBJ1-1, the V gene TRBV18; D ambiguous. Looked up from germline, CDR1 is KGHSH and CDR2 is LQKENI. The CDR3 spans 12 residues. Trimming shortened V by 2 bases and J by 3 bases, and 4 bases separated the two germline ends. The CDR3: CASSPIHTEAFF. The CDR3 nucleotides read TGTGCCAGCTCACCAATCCACACTGAAGCTTTCTTT.

The chain couples TRBV6-5 to TRBJ2-5; 11 bases fit TRBD2. J lost 5 bases, V lost 2 bases, and 4 bases had no gene match. CDR1 MNHEY and CDR2 SVGAGI come from the germline V gene. CDR3 length: 15 residues. The CDR3 sequence is CASSYTSGSWETQYF. The CDR3 coding sequence is TGTGCCAGCAGTTACACTAGCGGGAGTTGGGAGACCCAGTACTTC.

This clonotype was recorded at least ten times. The chain has TRBV20-1 and TRBJ2-7; D may be TRBD2 (5 bases). Germline V gives CDR1 DFQATT, CDR2 SNEGSKA (reference sequence). The V gene lost 4 bases and the J gene lost 3 bases, with 16 bases spanning the gap. The CDR3 contains 14 residues. CDR3 sequence: CSATPGRVGYEQYF. The DNA of the CDR3 is TGCAGTGCTACCCCGGGAAGAGTTGGCTACGAGCAGTACTTC.

This clonotype was found many times. This chain uses TRBV19 with TRBJ1-5; no reliable D call. The CDR3 contains 14 residues. V gave up 3 bases and J gave up 3 bases, with 9 bases separating them. Per the germline V gene, CDR1 is LNHDA and CDR2 is SQIVND (reference sequence). The DNA of the CDR3 is TGTGCCAGTAGTATTAGTAGGGCCAATCAGCCCCAGCATTTT. The encoded protein is CASSISRANQPQHF.

This clonotype was observed at least ten times. The V and J genes are TRBV2 and TRBJ1-5, with TRBD1 as a possible D gene (5 bases). The V end was cut by 7 bases, the J end by 6 bases, with 13 bases between. The CDR3 is 13 residues long. Germline V lookup: CDR1 SNHLY, CDR2 FYNNEI. As DNA, the CDR3 is TGTGCCAGCACAAACCAGGGAACTCAGCCCCAGCATTTT. Encoded protein: CASTNQGTQPQHF.

This clonotype was counted ten times or more. The V call is TRBV20-1, the J call TRBJ2-6; tentative D call: TRBD2 (6 bases). The CDR3 is made up of 19 amino acids. Trimming removed 6 bases at V and 0 bases at J, with 24 bases between. Germline CDR1 DFQATT, CDR2 SNEGSKA (reference sequence). CDR3: CSAQTPLGFGSSGANVLTF. CDR3 nucleotide sequence: TGCAGTGCACAAACCCCCCTCGGGTTCGGGAGCTCTGGGGCCAACGTCCTGACTTTC.

The V and J genes are TRBV19 and TRBJ2-2; no reliable D call. Trimming removed 7 bases at V and 2 bases at J, with 14 bases between. The CDR3 is made up of 15 amino acids. CDR1 LNHDA and CDR2 SQIVND come from the germline V gene (reference sequence). CDR3 sequence: CASTPFRLNTGELFF. The DNA of the CDR3 is TGTGCCAGTACCCCTTTCAGGCTAAACACCGGGGAGCTGTTTTTT.

This clonotype was found many times. This chain joins TRBV11-3 and TRBJ2-7; 10 nucleotides line up with TRBD1. CDR1 SGHNT and CDR2 YENEEA come from the germline V gene. The CDR3 is 13 residues long. With 3 bases clipped from V and 6 bases from J, the junction kept 2 bases outside the gene matches. DNA for the CDR3: TGTGCCAGCAGCTTCGGGACAGGGGCCGAGCAGTACTTC. The encoded protein is CASSFGTGAEQYF.

This clonotype appeared many times. The rearrangement links TRBV3-1 to TRBJ2-7; D is unclear. The germline V gene has CDR1 LGHDT and CDR2 YNNKEL (reference sequence). The CDR3 contains 13 residues. Trimming left V 0 bases short and J 4 bases short, with 7 bases between. CDR3 DNA sequence: TGTGCCAGCAGCCAAGATGCGGCTTACGAGCAGTACTTC. This codes for CASSQDAAYEQYF.

This clonotype was detected once. The chain has TRBV11-1 and TRBJ2-2; 7 bases fit TRBD2. Germline CDR1 and CDR2: SGHAT and FQDESV (reference sequence). The CDR3 consists of 17 residues. Germline trimming cut 5 bases from V and 1 base from J; bases unmatched to any gene: 10. The CDR3 DNA is TGTGCCAGCAGCCCGACCTTTCGGGGGGAGAACACCGGGGAGCTGTTTTTT. It is translated as CASSPTFRGENTGELFF.

This clonotype was recorded at least ten times. This chain connects TRBV27 to TRBJ2-7; D not certain. V gave up 3 bases and J gave up 0 bases, with 9 bases separating them. Germline V gene lookup returns CDR1 MNHEY and CDR2 SMNVEV (reference sequence). The CDR3 is 14 amino acids. This chain's CDR3 is CASSFRANSYEQYF. CDR3 in DNA: TGTGCCAGCAGTTTCCGGGCCAACTCCTACGAGCAGTACTTC.

In this sample, this clonotype turned up a few times. The chain combines TRBV19 with TRBJ2-5, with D perhaps matching TRBD1 or TRBD2 (5 bases each). The V and J ends lost 1 base and 2 bases respectively, with 8 bases between them. The CDR3 spans 14 residues. Germline assignment: CDR1 LNHDA and CDR2 SQIVND (reference sequence). The CDR3 loop is CASSIGGPQETQYF. The CDR3 DNA sequence: TGTGCCAGTAGTATAGGGGGACCGCAAGAGACCCAGTACTTC.

This clonotype was recorded once. The V call is TRBV12-3 or TRBV12-4, the J call TRBJ1-2, with D uncertain. Trimming stripped 2 bases from V and 6 bases from J, with 10 bases between. CDR3 length: 13 residues. This CDR3 is CASSLKYGNGYTF. The CDR3, as DNA: TGTGCCAGCAGTTTAAAGTACGGGAATGGCTACACCTTC.

J is TRBJ1-6 and V is TRBV7-3; D is unclear. The CDR3 contains 14 residues. Germline assignment: CDR1 SGHTA and CDR2 FQGTGA. The V end lost 1 base, the J end lost 7 bases, and 8 bases lay between the germline ends. The CDR3 nucleotides are TGTGCCAGCAGCTTAAGCTATGGCAATTCACCCCTCCACTTT. It translates to CASSLSYGNSPLHF.

This clonotype was counted many times. The chain has TRBV7-6 and TRBJ1-1; 7 positions agree with TRBD1. The germline V gene has CDR1 SGHVS and CDR2 FNYEAQ. The CDR3 has 20 residues. The J segment lost 2 bases and the V segment lost 6 bases, leaving 24 bases of the junction unmatched. In DNA form, the CDR3 reads TGTGCCAGCAGTCACTATGGGGACAGCCAACACTCCTCGCCCAACACTGAAGCTTTCTTT. Residues: CASSHYGDSQHSSPNTEAFF. Filled out from reference TRBV7-6 and TRBJ1-1, the complete variable domain reads GAGVSQSPRYKVTKRGQDVALRCDPISGHVSLYWYRQALGQGPEFLTYFNYEAQQDKSGLPNDRFSAERPEGSISTLTIQRTEQRDSAMYRCASSHYGDSQHSSPNTEAFFGQGTRLTVV.

The rearrangement uses TRBV28 and TRBJ1-3; 7 bases fit TRBD1. The germline CDR1 and CDR2 sequences are MDHEN and SYDVKM. CDR3 size: 16 residues. With V trimmed by 5 bases and J by 0 bases, 7 bases remained unmatched. The CDR3 nucleotides read TGTGCCAGCAGTCAAGACAGGGTGGCCTCTGGAAACACCATATATTTT. Protein product: CASSQDRVASGNTIYF.

This clonotype appeared many times. The J gene is TRBJ1-1, the V gene TRBV19; D is possibly TRBD1 (5 bases). Germline CDR1 is LNHDA and CDR2 is SQIVND (reference sequence). Trimming took off 2 bases at V and 0 bases at J, with 16 bases between the two ends. There are 17 residues in the CDR3. The CDR3 here is CASSITLTGRMNTEAFF. For the CDR3, the DNA is TGTGCCAGTAGTATAACCCTGACGGGACGAATGAACACTGAAGCTTTCTTT.

V and J are TRBV7-8 and TRBJ2-7, with D possibly being TRBD1 or TRBD2 (5 bases each). The germline gives CDR1 SGHVS, CDR2 FQNEAQ. The V and J ends lost 5 bases and 0 bases respectively, with 17 bases between them. The CDR3 totals 16 residues. CDR3 in DNA: TGTGCCAGCAGCCGGACCGCCGGGACCAGCTCCTACGAGCAGTACTTC. Its translation is CASSRTAGTSSYEQYF.

This clonotype was counted ten times or more. The rearrangement joins TRBV19 to TRBJ2-7; 7 nucleotides line up with TRBD1. CDR1 is LNHDA, CDR2 SQIVND, per germline (reference sequence). The length of the CDR3 is 14 residues. J gave up 10 bases and V 7 bases, and 16 bases lay outside the gene matches. The DNA for the CDR3 is TGTGCCAGTACCAGACGACAGGGAGAGGATCATCAGTACTTC. Its translation: CASTRRQGEDHQYF.

The chain couples TRBV3-1 to TRBJ1-2; D remains ambiguous. This CDR3 region has 15 residues. The ends were cut back, 0 bases at V and 4 bases at J, with 12 bases in the middle. Germline V gives CDR1 LGHDT, CDR2 YNNKEL (reference sequence). Here the CDR3 DNA reads TGTGCCAGCAGCCAAGATCAAGAGGTGTCCTATGGCTACACCTTC. It encodes CASSQDQEVSYGYTF.

This clonotype was detected ten times or more. The chain joins TRBV6-4 to TRBJ2-2; 7 bases match TRBD2. Germline CDR1 and CDR2: MRHNA and SNTAGT. The CDR3 runs to 14 residues. The J segment lost 7 bases and the V segment lost 2 bases, leaving 4 bases of the junction unmatched. The CDR3: CASSDEREGGELFF. CDR3 bases: TGTGCCAGCAGTGACGAGCGGGAAGGCGGGGAGCTGTTTTTT.

At least ten counts were recorded for this clonotype. The CDR3 sequence is CASSLRARLGYGYTF. CDR3 DNA: TGTGCCAGCAGTTTACGGGCCAGGCTGGGCTATGGCTACACCTTC. This chain uses TRBV12-3 or TRBV12-4 with TRBJ1-2; D is unclear. Trimming stripped 2 bases from V and 4 bases from J, with 14 bases between. The CDR3 extends over 15 amino acids.